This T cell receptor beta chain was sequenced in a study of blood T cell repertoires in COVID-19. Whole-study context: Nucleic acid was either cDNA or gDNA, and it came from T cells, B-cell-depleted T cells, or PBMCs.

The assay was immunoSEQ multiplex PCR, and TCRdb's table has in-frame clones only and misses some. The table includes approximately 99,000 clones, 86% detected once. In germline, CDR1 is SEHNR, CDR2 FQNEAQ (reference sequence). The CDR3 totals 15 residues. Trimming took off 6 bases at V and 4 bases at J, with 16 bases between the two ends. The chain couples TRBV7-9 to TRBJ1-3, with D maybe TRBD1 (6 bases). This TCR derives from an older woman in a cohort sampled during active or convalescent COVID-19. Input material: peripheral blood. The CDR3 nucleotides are TGTGCCAGCAGGGGGAGGGGGAACTCCGGAAACACCATATATTTT. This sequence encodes CASRGRGNSGNTIYF.